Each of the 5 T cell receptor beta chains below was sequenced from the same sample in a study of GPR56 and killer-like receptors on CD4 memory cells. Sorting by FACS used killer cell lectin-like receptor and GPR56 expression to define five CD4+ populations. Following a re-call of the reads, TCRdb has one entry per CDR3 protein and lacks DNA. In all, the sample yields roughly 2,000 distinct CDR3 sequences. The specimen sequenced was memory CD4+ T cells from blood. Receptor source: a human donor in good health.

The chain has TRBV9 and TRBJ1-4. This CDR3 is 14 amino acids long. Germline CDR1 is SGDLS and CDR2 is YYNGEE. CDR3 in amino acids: CASSVGATNEKLFF.

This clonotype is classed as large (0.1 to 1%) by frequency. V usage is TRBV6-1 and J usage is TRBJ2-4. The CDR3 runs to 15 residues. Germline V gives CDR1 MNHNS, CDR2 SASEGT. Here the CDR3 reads CASRDALLAKNIQYF.

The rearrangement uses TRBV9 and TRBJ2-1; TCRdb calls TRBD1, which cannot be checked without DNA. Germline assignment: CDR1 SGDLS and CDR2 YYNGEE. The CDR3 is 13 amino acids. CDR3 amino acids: CASSDPGQGEQFF.

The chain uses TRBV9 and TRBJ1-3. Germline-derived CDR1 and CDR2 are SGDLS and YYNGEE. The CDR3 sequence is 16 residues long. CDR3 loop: CASSVEPTGPGNTIYF.

The CDR3 reads CAARGGLNTEAFF. V gene TRBV30 combines with J gene TRBJ1-1; TCRdb proposes TRBD1, but this gene call is untestable without DNA. CDR3 length equals 13 residues. The germline V gene has CDR1 GTSNPN and CDR2 SVGIG (reference sequence).